The present T cell receptor (beta chain) was sequenced within a study of T cells in women clearing cervical HPV infection. V was pared by 0 bases and J by 9 bases, with 12 bases between. Per the germline V gene, CDR1 is MGHRA and CDR2 is YSYEKL. The CDR3 runs 15 residues. Concerning this clone: What it binds is not known. The DNA ends 3 residues before the CDR3 does, and the rest of the CDR3 is filled in from the germline J gene.

Study-wide results and limits: CIN3+ cases had significantly higher TCR richness than controls; evenness did not differ.

Measured with immunoSEQ multiplex PCR; TCRdb has only the in-frame clones, and not every one. The sample includes tens of thousands of clones. The V gene is TRBV4-1, the J gene TRBJ1-6; perhaps TRBD1 as D (6 bases). This clonotype was obtained from a woman aged 18-70 years with a cervical HPV16 infection that either progressed to CIN3+ or cleared (not recorded which). The sample consisted of blood buffy coat. The CDR3 spells CASSQDPGGRSPLHF. The sequenced CDR3 bases are TGCGCCAGCAGCCAAGACCCCGGGGGGCGTTCACCC.